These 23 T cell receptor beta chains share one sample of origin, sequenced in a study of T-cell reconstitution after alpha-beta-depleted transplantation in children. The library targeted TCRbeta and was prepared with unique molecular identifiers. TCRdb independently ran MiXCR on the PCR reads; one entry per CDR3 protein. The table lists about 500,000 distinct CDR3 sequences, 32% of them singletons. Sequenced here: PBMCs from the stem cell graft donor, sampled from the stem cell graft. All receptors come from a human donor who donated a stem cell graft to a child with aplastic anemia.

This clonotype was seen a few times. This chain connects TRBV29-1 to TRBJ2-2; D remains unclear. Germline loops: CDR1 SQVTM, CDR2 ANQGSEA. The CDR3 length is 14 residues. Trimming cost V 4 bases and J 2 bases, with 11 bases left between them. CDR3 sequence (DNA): TGCAGCGTTGGCTTTCCGGTTAACACCGGGGAGCTGTTTTTT. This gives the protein CSVGFPVNTGELFF.

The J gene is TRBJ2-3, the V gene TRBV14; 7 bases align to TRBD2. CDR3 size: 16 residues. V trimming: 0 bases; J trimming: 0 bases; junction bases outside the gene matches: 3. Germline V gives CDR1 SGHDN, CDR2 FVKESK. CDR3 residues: CASSQEGRESTDTQYF. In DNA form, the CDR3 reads TGTGCCAGCAGCCAAGAAGGGCGGGAGAGCACAGATACGCAGTATTTT.

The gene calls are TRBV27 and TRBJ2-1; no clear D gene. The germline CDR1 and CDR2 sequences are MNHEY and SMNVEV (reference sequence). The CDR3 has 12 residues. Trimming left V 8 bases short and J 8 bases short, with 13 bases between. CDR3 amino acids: CASLSPGYEQFF. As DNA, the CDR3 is TGTGCCAGCCTATCCCCCGGGTATGAGCAGTTCTTC.

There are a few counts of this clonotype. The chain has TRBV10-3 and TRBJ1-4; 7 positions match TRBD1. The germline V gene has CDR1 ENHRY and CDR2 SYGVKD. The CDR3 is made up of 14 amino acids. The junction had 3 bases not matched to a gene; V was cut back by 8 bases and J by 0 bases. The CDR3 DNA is TGTGCCATCCGGCAGGGGGCAACTAATGAAAAACTGTTTTTT. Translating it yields CAIRQGATNEKLFF.

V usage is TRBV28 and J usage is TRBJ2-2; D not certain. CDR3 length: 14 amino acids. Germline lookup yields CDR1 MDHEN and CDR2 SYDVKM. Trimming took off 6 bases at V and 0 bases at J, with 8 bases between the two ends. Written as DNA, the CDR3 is TGTGCCAGCAGGCGCGGAACGAACACCGGGGAGCTGTTTTTT. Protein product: CASRRGTNTGELFF.

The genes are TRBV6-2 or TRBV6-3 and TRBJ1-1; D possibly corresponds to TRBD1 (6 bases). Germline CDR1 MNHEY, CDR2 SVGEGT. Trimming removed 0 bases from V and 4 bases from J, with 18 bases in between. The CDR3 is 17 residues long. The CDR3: CASSYSRSGGRSTEAFF. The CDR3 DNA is TGTGCCAGCAGTTACTCGAGATCGGGGGGCAGGAGCACTGAAGCTTTCTTT.

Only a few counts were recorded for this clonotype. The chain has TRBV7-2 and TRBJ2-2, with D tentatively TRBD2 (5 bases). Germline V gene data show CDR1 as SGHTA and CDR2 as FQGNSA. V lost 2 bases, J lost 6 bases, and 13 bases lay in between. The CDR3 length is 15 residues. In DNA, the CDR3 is TGTGCCAGCAGCTTAATGGGCCAGAGGGCCGGGGAGCTGTTTTTT. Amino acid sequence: CASSLMGQRAGELFF. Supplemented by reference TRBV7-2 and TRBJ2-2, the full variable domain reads GAGVSQSPSNKVTEKGKDVELRCDPISGHTALYWYRQSLGQGLEFLIYFQGNSAPDKSGLPSDRFSAERTGGSVSTLTIQRTQQEDSAVYLCASSLMGQRAGELFFGEGSRLTVL.

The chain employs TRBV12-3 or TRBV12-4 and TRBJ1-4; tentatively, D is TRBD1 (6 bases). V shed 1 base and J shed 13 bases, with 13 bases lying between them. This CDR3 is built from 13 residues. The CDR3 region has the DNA TGTGCCAGCAGTTTAGGGCAGGGGAACGGACTGTTTTTT. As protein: CASSLGQGNGLFF.

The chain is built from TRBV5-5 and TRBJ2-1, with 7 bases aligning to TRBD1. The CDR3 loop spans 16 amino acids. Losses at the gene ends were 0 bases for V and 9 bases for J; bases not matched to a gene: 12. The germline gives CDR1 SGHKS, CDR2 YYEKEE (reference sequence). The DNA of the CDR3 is TGTGCCAGCAGCTTGGATCCACAGGGGAAACAGGGTGAGCAGTTCTTC. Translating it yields CASSLDPQGKQGEQFF.

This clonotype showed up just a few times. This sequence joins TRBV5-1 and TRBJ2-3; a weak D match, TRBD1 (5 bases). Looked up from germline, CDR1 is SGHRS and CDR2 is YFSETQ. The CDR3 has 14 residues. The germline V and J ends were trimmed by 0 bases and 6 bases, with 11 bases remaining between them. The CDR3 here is CASSLDSGSDTQYF. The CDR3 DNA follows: TGCGCCAGCAGCTTGGATTCAGGGTCGGATACGCAGTATTTT.

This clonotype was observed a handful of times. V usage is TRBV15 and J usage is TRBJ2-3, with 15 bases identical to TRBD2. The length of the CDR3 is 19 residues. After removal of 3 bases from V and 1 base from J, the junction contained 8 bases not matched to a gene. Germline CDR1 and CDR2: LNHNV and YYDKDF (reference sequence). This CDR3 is CATSRVPGLAGGRTDTQYF. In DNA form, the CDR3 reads TGTGCCACCAGCAGGGTTCCGGGACTAGCGGGAGGCCGCACAGATACGCAGTATTTT. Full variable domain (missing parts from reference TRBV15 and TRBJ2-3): DAMVIQNPRYQVTQFGKPVTLSCSQTLNHNVMYWYQQKSSQAPKLLFHYYDKDFNNEADTPDNFQSRRPNTSFCFLDIRSPGLGDTAMYLCATSRVPGLAGGRTDTQYFGPGTRLTVL.

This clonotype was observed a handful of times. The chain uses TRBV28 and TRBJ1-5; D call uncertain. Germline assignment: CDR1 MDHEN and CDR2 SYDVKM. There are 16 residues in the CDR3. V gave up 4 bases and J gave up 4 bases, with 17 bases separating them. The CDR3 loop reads CASSSWIGQVNQPQHF. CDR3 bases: TGTGCCAGCAGTTCTTGGATTGGTCAGGTTAATCAGCCCCAGCATTTT.

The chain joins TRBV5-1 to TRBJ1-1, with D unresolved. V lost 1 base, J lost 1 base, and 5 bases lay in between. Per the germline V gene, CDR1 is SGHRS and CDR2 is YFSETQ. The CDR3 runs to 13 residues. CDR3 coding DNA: TGCGCCAGCAGCTTGAATACGAACACTGAAGCTTTCTTT. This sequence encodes CASSLNTNTEAFF.

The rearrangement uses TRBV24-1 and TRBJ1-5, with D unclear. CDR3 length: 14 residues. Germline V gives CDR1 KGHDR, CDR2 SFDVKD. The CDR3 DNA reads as TGTGGGGCCAGTGATTTGCCGGGCGGGAAGCCCCAGCATTTT. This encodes CGASDLPGGKPQHF.

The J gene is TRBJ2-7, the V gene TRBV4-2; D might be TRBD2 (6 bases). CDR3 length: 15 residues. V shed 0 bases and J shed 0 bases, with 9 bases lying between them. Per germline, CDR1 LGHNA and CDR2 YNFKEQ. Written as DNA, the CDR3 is TGTGCCAGCAGCCAAGATTGGCGGGACTCCTACGAGCAGTACTTC. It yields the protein CASSQDWRDSYEQYF.

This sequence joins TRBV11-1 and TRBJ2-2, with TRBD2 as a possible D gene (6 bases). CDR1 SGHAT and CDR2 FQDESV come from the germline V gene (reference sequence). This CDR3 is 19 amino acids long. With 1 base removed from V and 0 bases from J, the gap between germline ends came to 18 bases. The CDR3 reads CASSLVGQGGSANTGELFF. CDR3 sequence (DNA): TGTGCCAGCAGCTTAGTGGGTCAGGGAGGAAGCGCGAACACCGGGGAGCTGTTTTTT.

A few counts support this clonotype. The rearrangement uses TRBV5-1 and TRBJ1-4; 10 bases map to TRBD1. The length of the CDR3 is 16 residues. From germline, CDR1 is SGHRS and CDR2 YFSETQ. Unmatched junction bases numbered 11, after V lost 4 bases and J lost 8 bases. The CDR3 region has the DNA TGCGCCAGCAGCCTCCGACAGGGGGCTCTCGAAGAAAAACTGTTTTTT. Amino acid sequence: CASSLRQGALEEKLFF.

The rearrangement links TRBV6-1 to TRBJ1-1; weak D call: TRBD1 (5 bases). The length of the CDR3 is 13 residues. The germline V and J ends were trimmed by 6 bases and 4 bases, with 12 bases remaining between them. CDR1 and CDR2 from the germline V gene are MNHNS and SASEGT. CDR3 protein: CASREGGVTEAFF. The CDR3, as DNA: TGTGCCAGCAGGGAGGGAGGGGTCACTGAAGCTTTCTTT.

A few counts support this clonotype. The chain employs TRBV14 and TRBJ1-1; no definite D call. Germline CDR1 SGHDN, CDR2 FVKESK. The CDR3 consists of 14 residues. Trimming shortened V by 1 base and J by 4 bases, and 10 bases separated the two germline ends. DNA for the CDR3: TGTGCCAGCAGCCAAGGTAGGAGGGTCACTGAAGCTTTCTTT. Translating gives CASSQGRRVTEAFF.

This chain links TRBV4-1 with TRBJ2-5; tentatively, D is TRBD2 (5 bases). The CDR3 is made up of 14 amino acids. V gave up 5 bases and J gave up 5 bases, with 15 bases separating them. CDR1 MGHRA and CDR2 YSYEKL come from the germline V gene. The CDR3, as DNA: TGCGCCAGCAGCGAGGTGGGGAGTTCGGAGACCCAGTACTTC. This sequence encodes CASSEVGSSETQYF.

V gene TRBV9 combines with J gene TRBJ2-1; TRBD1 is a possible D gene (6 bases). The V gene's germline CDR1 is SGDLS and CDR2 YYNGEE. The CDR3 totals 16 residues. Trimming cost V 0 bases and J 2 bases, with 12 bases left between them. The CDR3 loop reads CASSVDSAGAYNEQFF. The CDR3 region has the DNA TGTGCCAGCAGCGTAGATTCGGCAGGGGCCTACAATGAGCAGTTCTTC.

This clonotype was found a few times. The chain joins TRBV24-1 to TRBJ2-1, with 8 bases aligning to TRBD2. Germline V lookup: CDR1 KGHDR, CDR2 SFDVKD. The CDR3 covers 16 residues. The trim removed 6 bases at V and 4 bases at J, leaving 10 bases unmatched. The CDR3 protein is CATSSDQRGLYNEQFF. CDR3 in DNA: TGTGCCACCAGTTCGGACCAGCGGGGGCTATACAATGAGCAGTTCTTC.

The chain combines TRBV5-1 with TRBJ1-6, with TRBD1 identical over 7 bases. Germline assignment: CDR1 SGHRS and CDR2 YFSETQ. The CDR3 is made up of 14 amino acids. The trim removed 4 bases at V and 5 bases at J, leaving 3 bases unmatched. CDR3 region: CASSAQGHNSPLHF. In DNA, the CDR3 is TGCGCCAGCAGCGCACAGGGGCATAATTCACCCCTCCACTTT.